This entry describes one TCR beta chain. This clonotype turned up a few times. Its specific antigen is unknown. Base qualities were left out, and no much larger clone turns up one base away. This was a case-control study nested in a cohort of healthcare workers in London, UK, who had nasopharyngeal swab PCR tests and blood samples taken every week. Between 23 and 31 March 2020, the week of the UK lockdown, healthcare workers were enrolled and then followed up weekly for as long as 16 weeks. This specimen comes from a study of early T cells in non-severe SARS-CoV-2 infection (dated by TCRdb to the early 2020s). In the study overall: Because TCR sequencing relied on bulk RNA taken from unsorted whole blood, pairing of alpha and beta chains was not possible. Summary of the overall study and its limitations: Matching against VDJdb was skewed toward anti-spike CD8 responses, likely underestimated virus-specific expansions, and missed private and CD4 specificities.

From cysteine to phenylalanine, the CDR3 is 11 amino acids long. Only the CDR3 DNA is retained, 33 bases long and in frame from the first base. Via the germline V gene, CDR1 is SQVTM and CDR2 ANQGSEA. Cut back by 4 bases and 6 bases, the V and J ends lie 9 bases apart. Library generation was performed with 5' RACE. Sequencing was performed on a NextSeq 500. The TCR library protocol attached unique molecular identifiers to individual cDNA molecules to correct for sequencing error and PCR bias. Both TCR alpha and beta chains were sequenced, and tight co-correlation was observed between alpha and beta sequence abundances in each sample. Concerning the study's data processing: V gene, J gene and CDR3 annotation of TCR sequences was performed with Decombinator V4. Expanded TCRs were defined as changing significantly between any two time points under a Poisson model with p below 0.0001. Abundances of TCRs were expressed as counts per million after normalisation to the total number of TCRs sequenced in each sample. MAIT TCRs were defined by TRAV1-2 paired with TRAJ12, TRAJ20 or TRAJ33, and iNKT TCRs by TRAV10 paired with TRAJ18. VDJdb, accessed on 1 November 2021, was searched for TCRs annotated for CMV, EBV and SARS-CoV-2, and TCRs annotated for more than one antigen were excluded. TCRdb itself trimmed the public reads at Q25 with fastp, ran MiXCR and retained productive beta chains. Every CDR3 protein is listed once, alongside the most common genes and DNA of its rows. V and J calls and clone size were set by TCRdb, not the authors. The sample contains 50,000 to 65,000 distinct CDR3 sequences, over 9% of them found a single time. The ten top clones hold less than 3% of the sample.

The material sequenced was whole blood, taken at baseline. This sequence originates from an adult who was a healthcare worker with PCR-confirmed SARS-CoV-2 infection or an uninfected control (not recorded which). The rearranged chain carries TRBV29-1 and TRBJ1-1, with an unclear D gene assignment. The DNA sequence is TGCAGCGTTGGGGGAGTCTCTGAAGCTTTCTTT. Translated, it reads CSVGGVSEAFF. Here the CDR3 is joined to the reference TRBV29-1 and TRBJ1-1 genes, and the full variable domain is: SAVISQKPSRDICQRGTSLTIQCQVDSQVTMMFWYRQQPGQSLTLIATANQGSEATYESGFVIDKFPISRPNLTFSTLTVSNMSPEDSSIYLCSVGGVSEAFFGQGTRLTVV.